One sample yielded the 25 T cell receptor beta chains listed below, sequenced in a study of blood T cell repertoires in COVID-19. Sequencing used immunoSEQ multiplex PCR; TCRdb keeps in-frame clones, though not all of them. The sample yields almost 400,000 clones, about nine tenths seen once. Sequenced: PBMCs or T cells enriched from blood (not recorded which). These receptors originate from a young woman who had recovered from COVID-19.

The V and J genes are TRBV15 and TRBJ2-2; 14 bases fit TRBD2. Germline CDR1 and CDR2: LNHNV and YYDKDF (reference sequence). J was trimmed by 6 bases and V by 1 base; bases with no gene match: 10. The CDR3 totals 19 residues. The CDR3 reads CATSRALPGLAGVAGELFF. In DNA form, the CDR3 reads TGTGCCACCAGCAGAGCTCTACCGGGACTAGCGGGAGTCGCCGGGGAGCTGTTTTTT.

This chain connects TRBV19 to TRBJ1-1; 7 bases map to TRBD1. Trimming removed 6 bases from V and 4 bases from J; junction bases left unmatched: 5. Germline CDR1 LNHDA, CDR2 SQIVND (reference sequence). The CDR3 runs 13 residues. The chain's CDR3 is CASRDRVSTEAFF. CDR3 in DNA: TGTGCCAGTAGAGACAGGGTGAGCACTGAAGCTTTCTTT.

The chain carries TRBV20-1 and TRBJ2-1; 8 bases match TRBD1. The V gene end was trimmed by 3 bases and the J gene end by 0 bases; junction bases not matched to a gene: 10. Per the germline V gene, CDR1 is DFQATT and CDR2 is SNEGSKA (reference sequence). The CDR3 sequence is 17 residues long. The CDR3 is CSASGQGRASSYNEQFF. In nucleotides, the CDR3 is TGCAGTGCTAGTGGACAGGGACGCGCCAGCTCCTACAATGAGCAGTTCTTC.

The chain combines TRBV28 with TRBJ2-3; 12 bases align to TRBD2. The CDR3 is 17 residues long. Germline V lookup: CDR1 MDHEN, CDR2 SYDVKM. The junction had 9 bases not matched to a gene; V was cut back by 6 bases and J by 2 bases. CDR3 region: CASSYGLAGPVTDTQYF. CDR3 sequence (DNA): TGTGCCAGCAGCTACGGACTAGCGGGACCCGTCACAGATACGCAGTATTTT.

This chain connects TRBV28 to TRBJ2-1; a possible D gene is TRBD2 (6 bases). CDR1 is MDHEN, CDR2 SYDVKM, per germline. Trimming pared 1 base from V and 7 bases from J, leaving 20 bases between. CDR3 length: 17 amino acids. The CDR3 DNA reads TGTGCCAGCAGTTTATTGGTTAGCGGTCTTGCCTTGAATGAGCAGTTCTTC. This codes for CASSLLVSGLALNEQFF.

The CDR3 region is CSAGTSGYTF. In nucleotides, the CDR3 is TGCAGCGCGGGGACTTCTGGCTACACCTTC. This sequence joins TRBV29-1 and TRBJ1-2; TRBD1 might be the D (5 bases). Looked up from germline, CDR1 is SQVTM and CDR2 is ANQGSEA. The V end was cut by 7 bases, the J end by 7 bases, with 10 bases between. This CDR3 has 10 amino acids.

The chain couples TRBV10-3 to TRBJ1-2, with TRBD1 matching over 8 bases. J lost 5 bases, V lost 7 bases, and 6 bases had no gene match. The CDR3 length is 13 residues. Per the germline V gene, CDR1 is ENHRY and CDR2 is SYGVKD. The CDR3 region is CAITLRTGYGYTF. The CDR3, as DNA: TGTGCCATCACTCTCCGGACAGGGTATGGCTACACCTTC.

The chain uses TRBV7-9 and TRBJ1-4; perhaps TRBD1 as D (6 bases). The length of the CDR3 is 14 residues. V dropped 1 base and J dropped 3 bases, with 6 bases sitting between them. CDR1 SEHNR and CDR2 FQNEAQ come from the germline V gene (reference sequence). The CDR3 reads CASSLGQANEKLFF. The CDR3 bases are TGTGCCAGCAGCTTAGGACAGGCTAATGAAAAACTGTTTTTT.

This clone was counted between two and nine times. This chain connects TRBV7-8 to TRBJ1-5; no firm D call. The CDR3 runs to 13 residues. Trimming shortened V by 7 bases and J by 4 bases, and 11 bases separated the two germline ends. Germline V gene lookup returns CDR1 SGHVS and CDR2 FQNEAQ. This CDR3 is CASTSDGNQPQHF. The CDR3 nucleotides are TGTGCCAGCACCTCCGACGGGAATCAGCCCCAGCATTTT.

V is TRBV6-5 and J is TRBJ1-5; a possible D gene is TRBD1 (5 bases). Germline lookup yields CDR1 MNHEY and CDR2 SVGAGI. This CDR3 comprises 14 residues. The V end lost 7 bases, the J end lost 6 bases, and 16 bases lay between the germline ends. The CDR3: CASNAIRGVQPQHF. The CDR3 region has the DNA TGTGCCAGCAACGCCATCCGGGGGGTTCAGCCCCAGCATTTT.

This chain uses TRBV30 with TRBJ1-2, with TRBD1 matching over 7 bases. Looked up from germline, CDR1 is GTSNPN and CDR2 is SVGIG (reference sequence). The CDR3 is 15 amino acids. J was trimmed by 0 bases and V by 3 bases; bases with no gene match: 7. The CDR3, as DNA: TGTGCCTGGAGCCGAAGGGGGCCCGCTAACTATGGCTACACCTTC. Its protein product is CAWSRRGPANYGYTF.

The V and J genes are TRBV20-1 and TRBJ2-1; 16 positions agree with TRBD2. V lost 3 bases and J lost 5; bases outside the gene matches: 1. Germline loops: CDR1 DFQATT, CDR2 SNEGSKA (reference sequence). The CDR3 contains 15 residues. CDR3 amino acids: CSASGTSGGDNEQFF. The CDR3 DNA follows: TGCAGTGCTAGTGGGACTAGCGGGGGGGACAATGAGCAGTTCTTC.

This chain joins TRBV10-3 and TRBJ2-5; 7 bases match TRBD2. Germline V gene sequence: CDR1 ENHRY, CDR2 SYGVKD. The CDR3 has 18 amino acids. Trimming cost V 2 bases and J 2 bases; bases outside gene matches: 14. CDR3 nucleotide sequence: TGTGCCATCAGTGAGGGCCGACGAGCGGCGGGAGATCAAGAGACCCAGTACTTC. Residues: CAISEGRRAAGDQETQYF.

The sample holds one count of this clone. The rearrangement joins TRBV5-5 to TRBJ2-1; weak D call: TRBD2 (5 bases). The V and J ends lost 2 bases and 7 bases respectively, with 13 bases between them. The length of the CDR3 is 14 residues. CDR1 and CDR2 from the germline V gene are SGHKS and YYEKEE (reference sequence). The CDR3 DNA sequence: TGTGCCAGCAGCTTTTTTGGGGAGCTTAATGAGCAGTTCTTC. Translation gives CASSFFGELNEQFF.

The genes are TRBV28 and TRBJ1-3; 8 bases fit TRBD1. This CDR3 contains 16 residues. Per germline, CDR1 MDHEN and CDR2 SYDVKM. Losses at the gene ends were 5 bases for V and 4 bases for J; bases not matched to a gene: 10. The DNA of the CDR3 is TGTGCCAGCAGTGGACAGGGCCGGAGGTCGGGAAACACCATATATTTT. It translates to CASSGQGRRSGNTIYF.

The gene calls are TRBV14 and TRBJ1-4; 8 bases align to TRBD1. Germline V lookup: CDR1 SGHDN, CDR2 FVKESK. The CDR3 is 15 amino acids. V gave up 4 bases and J gave up 5 bases; unmatched junction bases: 6. The CDR3 loop is CASSLRDRSNEKLFF. The CDR3 DNA follows: TGTGCCAGCAGCCTCCGGGACAGGTCGAATGAAAAACTGTTTTTT.

This clone appeared a single time. The chain recombines TRBV7-2 with TRBJ2-1; D remains ambiguous. CDR1 SGHTA and CDR2 FQGNSA come from the germline V gene. V shed 3 bases and J shed 7 bases, with 10 bases lying between them. The CDR3 spans 13 residues. The CDR3 reads CASSFVHGNEQFF. The CDR3 DNA reads TGTGCCAGCAGCTTCGTACACGGGAATGAGCAGTTCTTC. The full variable domain, its missing parts supplied by reference TRBV7-2 and TRBJ2-1, is GAGVSQSPSNKVTEKGKDVELRCDPISGHTALYWYRQSLGQGLEFLIYFQGNSAPDKSGLPSDRFSAERTGGSVSTLTIQRTQQEDSAVYLCASSFVHGNEQFFGPGTRLTVL.

The rearrangement joins TRBV19 to TRBJ1-1; D uncertain. V gave up 2 bases and J gave up 1 base, with 5 bases separating them. The CDR3 extends over 13 amino acids. CDR1 is LNHDA and CDR2 is SQIVND in the germline V gene (reference sequence). The CDR3: CASSIQANTEAFF. The CDR3, as DNA: TGTGCCAGTAGTATACAGGCGAACACTGAAGCTTTCTTT.

This clone occurred once. The same CDR3 also results from other DNA sequences found in this sample. J is TRBJ2-6 and V is TRBV11-2, with D hard to call. Trimming removed 2 bases at V and 2 bases at J, with 4 bases between. The germline V gene encodes CDR1 SGHAT and CDR2 FQNNGV. The CDR3 is made up of 14 amino acids. The CDR3 reads CASSLSAGANVLTF. CDR3 sequence (DNA): TGTGCCAGCAGCTTATCAGCTGGGGCCAACGTCCTGACTTTC.

This chain connects TRBV27 to TRBJ2-7, with 7 bases lining up with TRBD1. Germline CDR1 MNHEY, CDR2 SMNVEV (reference sequence). The CDR3 is 15 residues long. The V gene end was trimmed by 0 bases and the J gene end by 2 bases; junction bases not matched to a gene: 4. CDR3 sequence reads: CASSLSRDRAYEQYF. CDR3 nucleotides: TGTGCCAGCAGTTTATCGCGCGACAGGGCCTACGAGCAGTACTTC.

V gene TRBV6-5 combines with J gene TRBJ2-4, with a possible D match to TRBD1 (5 bases). CDR3 length: 14 residues. Per germline, CDR1 MNHEY and CDR2 SVGAGI. V was pared by 6 bases and J by 9 bases, with 18 bases between. CDR3 amino acids: CASSSDRGGGIQYF. The DNA for the CDR3 is TGTGCCAGCAGCTCTGATAGGGGTGGCGGCATTCAGTACTTC.

The chain links TRBV19 to TRBJ2-1, with D hard to call. The CDR3 length is 11 residues. Germline CDR1 and CDR2: LNHDA and SQIVND (reference sequence). Trimming pared 3 bases from V and 7 bases from J, leaving 4 bases between. The CDR3 coding sequence is TGTGCCAGTAGTATCAGGAATGAGCAGTTCTTC. Translated, it gives CASSIRNEQFF.

This chain joins TRBV29-1 and TRBJ2-7; D not resolved. V was cut by 6 bases and J by 0 bases, with 24 bases left in between. CDR3 length: 17 amino acids. Germline V gives CDR1 SQVTM, CDR2 ANQGSEA. DNA for the CDR3: TGCAGCGTCCGAGTCCCCCCCGGCAGGTCATCCTCCTACGAGCAGTACTTC. This translates into CSVRVPPGRSSSYEQYF.

The CDR3 DNA reads TGTGCCAGCAGCTTAGCGTCCGGGAGAGAGCAGTACTTC. Amino acids: CASSLASGREQYF. The rearrangement joins TRBV7-3 to TRBJ2-7; a weak D match, TRBD2 (6 bases). Trimming stripped 2 bases from V and 7 bases from J, with 12 bases between. The length of the CDR3 is 13 residues. Germline CDR1 SGHTA, CDR2 FQGTGA.

J is TRBJ2-2 and V is TRBV7-5; no DNA check was done on the table's D call, TRBD2. TRBV7-5 constitutes a pseudogene. The CDR3 extends over 16 amino acids. The CDR3 sequence: CARSLVRQHDTGELFF. The CDR3 nucleotides are TGTGCCAGAAGCTTAGTGAGGCAGCACGACACCGGGGAGCTGTTTTTT.